This T cell receptor beta chain appears in the sequencing data of a study of blood T cells in healthy people across ages. Comment on this clonotype: Its antigen is undetermined.

PCR was performed a second time for roughly 7 to 12 cycles using a sample-barcoded 5' primer and a J-beta primer mix. Each TCR beta cDNA got a 12-nucleotide random molecular identifier. Sequencing of every sample gave 3 million or more CDR3-containing paired-end reads. TCRdb re-called the 5' RACE reads through MiXCR, storing one row per CDR3 protein. The repertoire holds fewer than 2,000,000 distinct CDR3 sequences, with about two fifths as singletons. General study points: What prevented conclusive comparison of naive and antigen-experienced cells was that PBMCs were unsorted. The long-lived group displayed more naive CD4+ cells, plus higher diversity, than the aged donors did.

This CDR3 region has 14 residues. V lost 1 base and J lost 5, with 8 bases in between. This chain joins TRBV12-3 or TRBV12-4 and TRBJ1-4; TRBD1 is a possible D gene (5 bases). The sample consisted of blood. The source is a human donor in good health. The CDR3 loop reads CASSLETVNEKLFF. The CDR3 DNA follows: TGTGCCAGCAGTTTAGAGACAGTGAATGAAAAACTGTTTTTT.